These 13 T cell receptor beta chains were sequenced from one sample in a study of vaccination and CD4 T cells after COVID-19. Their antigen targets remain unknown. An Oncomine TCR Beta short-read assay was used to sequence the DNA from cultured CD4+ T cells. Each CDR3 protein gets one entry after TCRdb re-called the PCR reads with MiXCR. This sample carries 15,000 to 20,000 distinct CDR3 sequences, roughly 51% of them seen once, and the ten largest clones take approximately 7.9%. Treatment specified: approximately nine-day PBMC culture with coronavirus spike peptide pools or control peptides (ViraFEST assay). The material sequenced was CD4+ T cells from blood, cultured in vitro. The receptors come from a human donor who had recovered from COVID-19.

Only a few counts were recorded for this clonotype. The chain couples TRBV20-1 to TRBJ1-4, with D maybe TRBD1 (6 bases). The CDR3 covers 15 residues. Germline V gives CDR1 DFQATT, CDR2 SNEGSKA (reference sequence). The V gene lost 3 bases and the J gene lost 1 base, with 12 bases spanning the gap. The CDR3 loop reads CSASPPGVTNEKLFF. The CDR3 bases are TGCAGTGCTAGCCCCCCAGGGGTAACTAATGAAAAACTGTTTTTT.

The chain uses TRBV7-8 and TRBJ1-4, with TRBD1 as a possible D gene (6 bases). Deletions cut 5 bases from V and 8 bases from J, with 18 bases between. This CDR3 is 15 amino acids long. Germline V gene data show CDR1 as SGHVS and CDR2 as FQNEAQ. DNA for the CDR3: TGTGCCAGCAGCATCAGGGGTGGAAACAGCGAAAAACTGTTTTTT. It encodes CASSIRGGNSEKLFF.

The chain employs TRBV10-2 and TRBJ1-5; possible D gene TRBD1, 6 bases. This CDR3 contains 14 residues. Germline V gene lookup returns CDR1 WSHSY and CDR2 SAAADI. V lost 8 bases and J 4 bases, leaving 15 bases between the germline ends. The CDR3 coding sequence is TGCGCCAGCGGGGGGGGGGCAGCAAATCAGCCCCAGCATTTT. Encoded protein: CASGGGAANQPQHF.

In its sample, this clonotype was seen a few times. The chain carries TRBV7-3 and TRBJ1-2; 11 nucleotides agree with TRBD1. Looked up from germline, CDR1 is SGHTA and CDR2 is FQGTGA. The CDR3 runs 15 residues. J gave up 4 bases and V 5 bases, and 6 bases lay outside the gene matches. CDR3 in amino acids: CASSEGTGGGYGYTF. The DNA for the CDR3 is TGTGCCAGCAGCGAGGGGACAGGGGGAGGCTATGGCTACACCTTC.

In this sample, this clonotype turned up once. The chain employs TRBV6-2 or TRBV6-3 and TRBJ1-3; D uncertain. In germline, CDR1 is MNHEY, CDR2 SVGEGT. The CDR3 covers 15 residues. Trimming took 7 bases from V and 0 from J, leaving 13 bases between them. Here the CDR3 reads CASKRGAPSGNTIYF. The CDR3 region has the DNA TGTGCCAGCAAACGAGGAGCCCCCTCTGGAAACACCATATATTTT.

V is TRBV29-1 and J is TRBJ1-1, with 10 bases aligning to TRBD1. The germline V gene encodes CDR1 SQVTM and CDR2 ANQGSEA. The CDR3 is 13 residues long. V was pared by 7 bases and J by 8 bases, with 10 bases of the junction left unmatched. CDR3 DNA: TGCAGCGCTTGTCGCTCGGGACAGGGGGAAGCTTTCTTT. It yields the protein CSACRSGQGEAFF. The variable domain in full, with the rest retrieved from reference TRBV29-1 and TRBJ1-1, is SAVISQKPSRDICQRGTSLTIQCQVDSQVTMMFWYRQQPGQSLTLIATANQGSEATYESGFVIDKFPISRPNLTFSTLTVSNMSPEDSSIYLCSACRSGQGEAFFGQGTRLTVV.

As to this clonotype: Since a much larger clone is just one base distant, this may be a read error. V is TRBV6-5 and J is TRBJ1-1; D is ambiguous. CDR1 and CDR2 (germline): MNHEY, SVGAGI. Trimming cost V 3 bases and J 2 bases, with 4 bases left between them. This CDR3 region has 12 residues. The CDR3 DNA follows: TGTGCCAGCAGTTATTGTAACACTGAAGCTTTCTTT. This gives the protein CASSYCNTEAFF.

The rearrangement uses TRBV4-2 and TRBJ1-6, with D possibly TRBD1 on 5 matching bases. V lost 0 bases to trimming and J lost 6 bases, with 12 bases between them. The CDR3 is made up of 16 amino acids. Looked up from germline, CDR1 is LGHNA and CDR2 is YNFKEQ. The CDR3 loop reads CASSQDPFGGNSPLHF. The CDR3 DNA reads TGTGCCAGCAGCCAAGACCCTTTCGGGGGTAATTCACCCCTCCACTTT.

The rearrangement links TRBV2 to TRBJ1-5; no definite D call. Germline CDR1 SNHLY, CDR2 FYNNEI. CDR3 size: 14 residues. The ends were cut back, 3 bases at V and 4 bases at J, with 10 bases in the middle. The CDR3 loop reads CASSDGSRNQPQHF. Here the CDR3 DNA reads TGTGCCAGCAGTGACGGATCTCGTAATCAGCCCCAGCATTTT.

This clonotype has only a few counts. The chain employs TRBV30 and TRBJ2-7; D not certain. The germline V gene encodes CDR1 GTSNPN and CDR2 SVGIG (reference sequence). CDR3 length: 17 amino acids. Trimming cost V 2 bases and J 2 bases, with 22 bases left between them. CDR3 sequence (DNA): TGTGCCTGGAGTCCCCCTCCCCGTCTATCCCAAACCTACGAGCAGTACTTC. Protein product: CAWSPPPRLSQTYEQYF.

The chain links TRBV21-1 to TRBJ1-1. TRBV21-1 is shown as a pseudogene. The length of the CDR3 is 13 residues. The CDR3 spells CASSKSYNTEAFF. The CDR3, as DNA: TGTGCCAGCAGCAAGTCATACAACACTGAAGCTTTCTTT.

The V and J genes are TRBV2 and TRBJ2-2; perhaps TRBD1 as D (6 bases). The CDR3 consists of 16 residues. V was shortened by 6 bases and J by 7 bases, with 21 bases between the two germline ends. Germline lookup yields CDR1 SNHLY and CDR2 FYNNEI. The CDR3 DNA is TGTGCCAGCAGGAGGGGAACAGGGAATAATATCGGGGAGCTGTTTTTT. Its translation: CASRRGTGNNIGELFF.

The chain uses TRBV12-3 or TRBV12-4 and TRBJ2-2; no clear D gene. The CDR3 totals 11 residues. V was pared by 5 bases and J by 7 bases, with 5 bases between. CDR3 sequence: CASSPYGELFF. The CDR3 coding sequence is TGTGCCAGCAGTCCGTACGGGGAGCTGTTTTTT.